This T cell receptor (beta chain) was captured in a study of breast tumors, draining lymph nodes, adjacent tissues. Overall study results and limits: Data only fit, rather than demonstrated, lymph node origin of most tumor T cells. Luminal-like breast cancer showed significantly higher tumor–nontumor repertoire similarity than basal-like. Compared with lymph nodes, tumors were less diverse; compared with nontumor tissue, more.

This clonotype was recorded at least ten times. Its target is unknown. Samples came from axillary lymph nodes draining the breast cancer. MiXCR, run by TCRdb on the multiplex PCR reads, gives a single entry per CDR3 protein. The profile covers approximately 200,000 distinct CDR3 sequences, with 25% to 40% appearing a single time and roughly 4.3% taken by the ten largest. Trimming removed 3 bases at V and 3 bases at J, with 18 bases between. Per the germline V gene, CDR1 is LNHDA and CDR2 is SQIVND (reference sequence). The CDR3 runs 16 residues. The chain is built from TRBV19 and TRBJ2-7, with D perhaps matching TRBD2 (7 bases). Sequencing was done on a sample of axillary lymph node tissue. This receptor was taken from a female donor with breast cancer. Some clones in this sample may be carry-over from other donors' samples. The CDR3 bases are TGTGCCAGTAGTATTGGAGCTGGGGGCGGGAGCTACGAGCAGTACTTC. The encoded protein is CASSIGAGGGSYEQYF.